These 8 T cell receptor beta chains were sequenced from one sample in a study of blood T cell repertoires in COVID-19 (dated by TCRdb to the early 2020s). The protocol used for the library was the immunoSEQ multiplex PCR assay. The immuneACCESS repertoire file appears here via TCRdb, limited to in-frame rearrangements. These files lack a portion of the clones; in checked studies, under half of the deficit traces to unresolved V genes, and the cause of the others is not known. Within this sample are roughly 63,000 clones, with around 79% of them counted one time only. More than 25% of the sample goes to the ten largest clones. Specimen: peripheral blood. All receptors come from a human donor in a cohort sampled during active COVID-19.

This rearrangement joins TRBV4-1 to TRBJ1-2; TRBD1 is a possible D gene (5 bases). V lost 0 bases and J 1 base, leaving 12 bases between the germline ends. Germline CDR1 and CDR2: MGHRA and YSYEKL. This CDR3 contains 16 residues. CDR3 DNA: TGCGCCAGCAGCCAAGATGGGCAGGGCCTTAACTATGGCTACACCTTC. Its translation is CASSQDGQGLNYGYTF.

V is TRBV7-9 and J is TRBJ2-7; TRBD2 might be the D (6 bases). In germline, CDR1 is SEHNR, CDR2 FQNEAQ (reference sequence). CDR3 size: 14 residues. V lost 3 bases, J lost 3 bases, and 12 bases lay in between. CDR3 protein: CASSFLANSYEQYF. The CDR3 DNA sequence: TGTGCCAGCAGCTTTCTAGCGAATAGCTACGAGCAGTACTTC.

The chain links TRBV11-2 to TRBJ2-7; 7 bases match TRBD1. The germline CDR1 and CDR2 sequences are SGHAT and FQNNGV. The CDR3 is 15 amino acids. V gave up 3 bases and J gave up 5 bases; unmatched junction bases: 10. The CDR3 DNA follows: TGTGCCAGCAGCTTTGGGAACAGGGGATGGAACGAGCAGTACTTC. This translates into CASSFGNRGWNEQYF.

CDR3 protein: CASSQDPSGASNTGELFF. DNA for the CDR3: TGCGCCAGCAGCCAAGACCCTAGCGGGGCCTCGAACACCGGGGAGCTGTTTTTT. J is TRBJ2-2 and V is TRBV4-3, with 9 bases aligning to TRBD2. CDR3 length: 18 amino acids. Trimming at V came to 0 bases and at J to 0 bases, leaving 5 bases not matched to a gene. CDR1 and CDR2 from the germline V gene are LGHNA and YSLEER.

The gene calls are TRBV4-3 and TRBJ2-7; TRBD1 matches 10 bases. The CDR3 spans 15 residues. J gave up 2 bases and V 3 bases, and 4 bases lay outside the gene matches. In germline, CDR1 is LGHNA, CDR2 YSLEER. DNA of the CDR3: TGCGCCAGCAGCCAGGGGACAGGGGTCCCCTACGAGCAGTACTTC. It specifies CASSQGTGVPYEQYF.

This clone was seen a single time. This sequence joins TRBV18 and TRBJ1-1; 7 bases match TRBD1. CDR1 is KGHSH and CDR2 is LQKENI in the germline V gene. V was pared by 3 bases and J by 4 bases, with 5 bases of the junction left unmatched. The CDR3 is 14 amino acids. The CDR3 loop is CASSPKNRGTEAFF. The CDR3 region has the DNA TGTGCCAGCTCACCGAAGAACAGGGGCACTGAAGCTTTCTTT. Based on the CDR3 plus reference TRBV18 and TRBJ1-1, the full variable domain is NAGVMQNPRHLVRRRGQEARLRCSPMKGHSHVYWYRQLPEEGLKFMVYLQKENIIDESGMPKERFSAEFPKEGPSILRIQQVVRGDSAAYFCASSPKNRGTEAFFGQGTRLTVV.

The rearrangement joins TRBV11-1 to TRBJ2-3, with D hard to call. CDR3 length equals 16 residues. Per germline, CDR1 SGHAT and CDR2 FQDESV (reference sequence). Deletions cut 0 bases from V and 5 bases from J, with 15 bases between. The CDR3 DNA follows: TGTGCCAGCAGCTTAGCGTTGGCTAGGTCCGGAGATACGCAGTATTTT. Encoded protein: CASSLALARSGDTQYF.

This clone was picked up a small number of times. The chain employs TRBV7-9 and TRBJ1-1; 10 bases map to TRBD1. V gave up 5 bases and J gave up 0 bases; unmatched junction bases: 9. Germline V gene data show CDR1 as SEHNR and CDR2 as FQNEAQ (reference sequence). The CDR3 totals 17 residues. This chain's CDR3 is CASSTGTGVTMNTEAFF. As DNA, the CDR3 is TGTGCCAGCAGCACTGGGACAGGGGTTACAATGAACACTGAAGCTTTCTTT. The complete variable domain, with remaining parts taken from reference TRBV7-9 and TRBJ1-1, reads DTGVSQNPRHKITKRGQNVTFRCDPISEHNRLYWYRQTLGQGPEFLTYFQNEAQLEKSRLLSDRFSAERPKGSFSTLEIQRTEQGDSAMYLCASSTGTGVTMNTEAFFGQGTRLTVV.